This TCR beta chain was sequenced in a study of cytomegalovirus exposure and HLA in healthy donors. Regarding the study as a whole: Reportedly, cytomegalovirus status was diagnosed with high sensitivity and specificity.

Germline trimming cut 3 bases from V and 5 bases from J; bases unmatched to any gene: 12. The CDR3 is 16 residues long. CDR1 is LNHDA and CDR2 is SQIVND in the germline V gene (reference sequence). Use of 60 Vbeta and 13 Jbeta primers characterized the PCR. TCRdb's table, derived via immunoSEQ multiplex PCR, lists solely in-frame clones and lacks some. The table lists more than 110,000 clones, roughly 77% of them singletons. On this clone: Its antigen remains unidentified.

This chain uses TRBV19 with TRBJ2-5; 7 bases are a match to TRBD1. The sequencing sample was made of PBMCs. The TCR sequence derives from a female donor in good health and CMV-seronegative. The DNA of the CDR3 is TGTGCCAGTAGTATTGCCCGGACAGGCGGAAGGGAGACCCAGTACTTC. Its protein product is CASSIARTGGRETQYF.